The source of this TCR beta chain is a study of cytomegalovirus exposure and HLA in healthy donors. Measured with immunoSEQ multiplex PCR; TCRdb has only the in-frame clones, and not every one. The table lists a few hundred thousand clones, just over 85% of them singletons. The V and J ends lost 1 base and 0 bases respectively, with 10 bases between them. There are 15 residues in the CDR3. Germline CDR1 SGHVS, CDR2 FQNEAQ. Remarks on this clone: No antigen is known for it. This same CDR3 is encoded by further DNA sequences in the sample.

Study outcomes and limitations: The study recorded 160 or so TCR beta chains that were cytomegalovirus-associated.

The TCR comes from a woman aged 18-29 years in good health and CMV-seronegative. The chain joins TRBV7-8 to TRBJ2-7; D is perhaps TRBD1 (6 bases). The sample comprised PBMCs. As DNA, the CDR3 is TGTGCCAGCAGCTTAGGAACAGGGAGCTCCTACGAGCAGTACTTC. It yields the protein CASSLGTGSSYEQYF.